The 18 T cell receptor beta chains presented below share a single source sample, sequenced in a study of T cells in Graves' hyperthyroidism and ophthalmopathy. Regions amplified from RNA transcripts were the TCR beta CDR3 regions. The HTBI set primed first-round TCR CDR3 RT-PCR. TCRdb re-called the multiplex PCR reads with MiXCR, one entry per CDR3 protein. The profile covers roughly 740,000 distinct CDR3 sequences, with about 15% appearing a single time and around 7.7% taken by the ten largest. The sample comprised blood. These receptors all stem from a man younger than 30 with Graves' hyperthyroidism.

Comment on this clonotype: This may be a read error, as it is one base from a much larger clone. This sequence joins TRBV6-2 or TRBV6-3 and TRBJ2-1, with D perhaps TRBD1 (5 bases). This CDR3 has 17 residues. From germline, CDR1 is MNHEY and CDR2 SVGEGT. The CDR3 sequence: CASSLYRGPSSYNKQFF. The CDR3, as DNA: TGTGCCAGCAGTTTATATAGGGGTCCGAGCTCCTACAATAAGCAGTTCTTC.

This clonotype was detected ten times or more. V and J are TRBV27 and TRBJ2-7, with 10 bases aligning to TRBD1. Germline V gene sequence: CDR1 MNHEY, CDR2 SMNVEV (reference sequence). This CDR3 comprises 15 residues. The junction had 6 bases not matched to a gene; V was cut back by 3 bases and J by 4 bases. This CDR3 is CASSFRPGQGYEQYF. The CDR3 DNA reads as TGTGCCAGCAGTTTTCGCCCGGGACAGGGGTACGAGCAGTACTTC.

The chain couples TRBV12-3 or TRBV12-4 to TRBJ1-4; 9 bases map to TRBD1. Trimming removed 4 bases from V and 10 bases from J; junction bases left unmatched: 10. The CDR3 is 15 amino acids. CDR3 coding DNA: TGTGCCAGCAGTTCGGACAGGGGTTTATACGGAAAACTGTTTTTT. Protein: CASSSDRGLYGKLFF.

This clonotype turned up a few times. The rearrangement links TRBV5-1 to TRBJ2-7, with 9 bases that match TRBD2. This CDR3 has 18 residues. V shed 7 bases, J shed 5 bases, and the junction held 22 bases outside the gene matches. Germline CDR1 reads SGHRS; CDR2 reads YFSETQ. Here the CDR3 DNA reads TGCGCCAGCCACCAGCGGAGGGTTTGCGGGAGGGCAACTCACGAGCAGTACTTC. It codes for CASHQRRVCGRATHEQYF.

This clonotype was seen a few times. J is TRBJ1-2 and V is TRBV4-2; D gene uncertain. Between the trimmed V and J ends, which lost 5 bases and 0 bases, there was a span of 10 bases. Germline V gives CDR1 LGHNA, CDR2 YNFKEQ. The CDR3 contains 14 residues. Written as DNA, the CDR3 is TGTGCCAGCAGCGAACGATCTACTAACTATGGCTACACCTTC. Translated: CASSERSTNYGYTF.

This sequence joins TRBV20-1 and TRBJ1-1; a weak D match, TRBD1 (6 bases). The length of the CDR3 is 16 residues. Germline lookup yields CDR1 DFQATT and CDR2 SNEGSKA (reference sequence). Trimming shortened V by 0 bases and J by 5 bases, and 19 bases separated the two germline ends. The CDR3 loop is CSARDTGTIMQTEAFF. CDR3 nucleotide sequence: TGCAGTGCTAGAGATACCGGGACAATTATGCAGACTGAAGCTTTCTTT.

The gene calls are TRBV5-1 and TRBJ2-3; D is undetermined. The germline CDR1 and CDR2 sequences are SGHRS and YFSETQ. This CDR3 has 13 amino acids. Trimming removed 4 bases from V and 6 bases from J, with 12 bases in between. The chain's CDR3 is CASSRATADTQYF. Written as DNA, the CDR3 is TGCGCCAGCAGCCGGGCGACGGCGGATACGCAGTATTTT.

This clonotype has just a few counts. The rearrangement joins TRBV24-1 to TRBJ2-7; the D is unclear. The V gene lost 1 base and the J gene lost 4 bases, with 1 base spanning the gap. Germline loops: CDR1 KGHDR, CDR2 SFDVKD. The CDR3 contains 11 residues. The DNA of the CDR3 is TGTGCCACCAGTGATTTTTACGAGCAGTACTTC. As protein: CATSDFYEQYF.

The V gene is TRBV5-5, the J gene TRBJ2-6; the D is unclear. The CDR3 has 17 amino acids. Trimming took off 0 bases at V and 2 bases at J, with 12 bases between the two ends. Germline V CDR1 and CDR2: SGHKS, YYEKEE (reference sequence). The CDR3 DNA reads as TGTGCCAGCAGCTTGGGACTCCCCCAAACTGGGGCCAACGTCCTGACTTTC. Protein sequence: CASSLGLPQTGANVLTF.

The table lists this clonotype with many counts. The chain has TRBV27 and TRBJ2-2, with 9 positions matching TRBD2. CDR1 and CDR2 from the germline V gene are MNHEY and SMNVEV (reference sequence). The CDR3 sequence is 15 residues long. The J segment lost 2 bases and the V segment lost 3 bases, leaving 1 base of the junction unmatched. The CDR3 region is CASSLTSGNTGELFF. The CDR3 nucleotides are TGTGCCAGCAGTTTGACTAGCGGAAACACCGGGGAGCTGTTTTTT.

The CDR3 nucleotides read TGTGCCAGCAGCTTAGCTGGGATGTATGGCTACACCTTC. This sequence encodes CASSLAGMYGYTF. The V call is TRBV7-9, the J call TRBJ1-2; no clear D gene. Per the germline V gene, CDR1 is SEHNR and CDR2 is FQNEAQ (reference sequence). The CDR3 is 13 amino acids. The V and J ends lost 0 bases and 5 bases respectively, with 7 bases between them. Variable domain in full (rest from reference TRBV7-9 and TRBJ1-2): DTGVSQNPRHKITKRGQNVTFRCDPISEHNRLYWYRQTLGQGPEFLTYFQNEAQLEKSRLLSDRFSAERPKGSFSTLEIQRTEQGDSAMYLCASSLAGMYGYTFGSGTRLTVV.

The table lists this clonotype with a few counts. V is TRBV25-1 and J is TRBJ2-2; D remains unclear. CDR1 is MGHDK and CDR2 is SYGVNS in the germline V gene. This CDR3 region has 13 residues. V was pared by 1 base and J by 7 bases, with 7 bases between. The CDR3 spells CASSESRVGELFF. In DNA form, the CDR3 reads TGTGCCAGCAGTGAATCTCGCGTCGGGGAGCTGTTTTTT.

This clonotype was found many times. This chain joins TRBV2 and TRBJ2-7; D is perhaps TRBD1 or TRBD2 (7 bases each). CDR3 length equals 13 residues. The germline V gene encodes CDR1 SNHLY and CDR2 FYNNEI. V dropped 6 bases and J dropped 7 bases, with 16 bases sitting between them. CDR3 in amino acids: CASRAGQRGEQYF. In nucleotides, the CDR3 is TGTGCCAGCAGGGCGGGACAGCGGGGAGAGCAGTACTTC.

This clonotype has ten or more counts. CDR3 sequence: CATSDFLRGDQETQYF. DNA of the CDR3: TGTGCCACCAGTGATTTCCTCCGAGGGGACCAAGAGACCCAGTACTTC. This chain links TRBV24-1 with TRBJ2-5, with D perhaps being TRBD1 or TRBD2 (5 bases each). This CDR3 is 16 amino acids long. Trimming left V 1 base short and J 0 bases short, with 11 bases between. Germline CDR1 reads KGHDR; CDR2 reads SFDVKD.

The V call is TRBV6-6, the J call TRBJ2-1, with D uncertain. This CDR3 region has 16 residues. V lost 0 bases, J lost 8 bases, and 17 bases lay in between. Germline CDR1 MNHNY, CDR2 SVGAGI (reference sequence). DNA for the CDR3: TGTGCCAGCAGTTACTCGTACGTCGCGAGTTTCCATGAGCAGTTCTTC. Residues: CASSYSYVASFHEQFF.

This clonotype occurred many times. The genes are TRBV2 and TRBJ2-3, with TRBD1 identical over 9 bases. J lost 1 base, V lost 5 bases, and 4 bases had no gene match. Germline V gene data show CDR1 as SNHLY and CDR2 as FYNNEI. This CDR3 has 15 residues. CDR3 DNA: TGTGCCAGCAGTCAGGACAGGGGCGGCACAGATACGCAGTATTTT. Protein: CASSQDRGGTDTQYF.

The table lists this clonotype with many counts. This sequence joins TRBV20-1 and TRBJ2-5; 7 bases are a match to TRBD1. Per germline, CDR1 DFQATT and CDR2 SNEGSKA (reference sequence). J was trimmed by 7 bases and V by 6 bases; bases with no gene match: 8. The CDR3 contains 12 residues. The CDR3 nucleotides read TGCAGTGCAACTACAGGGGTGGGGACCCAGTACTTC. It codes for CSATTGVGTQYF.

On this clonotype itself: It may be a read error: a sequence one base away is much more abundant. Given the absence of the conserved phenylalanine or tryptophan at the CDR3 end, a read error is likely. This sequence joins TRBV28 and TRBJ1-5; D is perhaps TRBD1 (6 bases). V shed 7 bases and J shed 3 bases, with 16 bases lying between them. Germline CDR1 reads MDHEN; CDR2 reads SYDVKM. The CDR3 runs 15 residues. In DNA, the CDR3 is TGTGCCAGCACCCCGTCAGGGGCTCCCAATCAGCCCCAGCATCTT. This translates into CASTPSGAPNQPQHL.